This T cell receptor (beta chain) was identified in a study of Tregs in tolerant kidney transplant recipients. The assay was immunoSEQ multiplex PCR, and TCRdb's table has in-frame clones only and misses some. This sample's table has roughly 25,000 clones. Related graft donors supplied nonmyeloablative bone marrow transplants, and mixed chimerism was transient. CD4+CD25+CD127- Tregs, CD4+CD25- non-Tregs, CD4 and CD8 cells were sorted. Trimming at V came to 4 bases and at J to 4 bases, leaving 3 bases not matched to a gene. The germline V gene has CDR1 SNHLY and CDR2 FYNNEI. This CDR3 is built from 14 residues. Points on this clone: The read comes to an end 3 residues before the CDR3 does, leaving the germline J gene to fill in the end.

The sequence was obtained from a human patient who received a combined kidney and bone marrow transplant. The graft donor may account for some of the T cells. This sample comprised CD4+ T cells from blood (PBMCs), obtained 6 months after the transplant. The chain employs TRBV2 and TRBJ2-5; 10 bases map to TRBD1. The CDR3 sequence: CASSVDRGGETQYF. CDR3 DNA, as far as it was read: TGTGCCAGCAGTGTGGACAGGGGGGGAGAGACC.